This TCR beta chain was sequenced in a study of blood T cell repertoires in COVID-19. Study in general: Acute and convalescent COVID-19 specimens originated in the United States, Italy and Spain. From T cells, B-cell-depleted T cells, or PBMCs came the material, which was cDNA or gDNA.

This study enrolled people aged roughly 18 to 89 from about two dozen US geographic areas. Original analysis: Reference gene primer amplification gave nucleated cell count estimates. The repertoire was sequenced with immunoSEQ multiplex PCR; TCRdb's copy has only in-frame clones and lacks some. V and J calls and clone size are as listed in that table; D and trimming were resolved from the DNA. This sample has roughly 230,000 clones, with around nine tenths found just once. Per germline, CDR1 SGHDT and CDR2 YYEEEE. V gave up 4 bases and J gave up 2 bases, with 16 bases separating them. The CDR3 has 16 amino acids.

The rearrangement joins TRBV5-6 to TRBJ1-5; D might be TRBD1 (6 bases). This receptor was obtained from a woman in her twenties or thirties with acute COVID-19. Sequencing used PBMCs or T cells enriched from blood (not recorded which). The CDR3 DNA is TGTGCCAGCAGCCGAGGACAGCACTGGGGCAATCAGCCCCAGCATTTT. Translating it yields CASSRGQHWGNQPQHF.